The entry below describes one T cell receptor beta chain. What it binds is not known. V lost 4 bases to trimming and J lost 3 bases, with 10 bases between them. Germline CDR1 is SGHRS and CDR2 is YFSETQ. The CDR3 length is 14 residues. 60 Vbeta and 13 Jbeta primers were used in PCR. Profiling relied on immunoSEQ multiplex PCR, and the TCRdb table lists in-frame clones only, not all of them. The table records over 150,000 clones, around 72% of them present only once. This record belongs to a study of cytomegalovirus exposure and HLA in healthy donors. Study-wide results and limits: Whilst most TCR sequences proved rare, a subset of public TCRs occurred across many donors. Confirmation was obtained in vitro that three CMV-associated chains are specific for CMV antigens.

Sequenced sample: PBMCs. This chain uses TRBV5-1 with TRBJ2-2; no clear D. The sequence derives from a man between 18 and 35 years old in good health and CMV-seronegative. The CDR3 sequence is CASSPSAHTGELFF. CDR3 DNA sequence: TGCGCCAGCAGCCCCAGCGCCCACACCGGGGAGCTGTTTTTT. Complete variable domain (other parts from reference TRBV5-1 and TRBJ2-2): KAGVTQTPRYLIKTRGQQVTLSCSPISGHRSVSWYQQTPGQGLQFLFEYFSETQRNKGNFPGRFSGRQFSNSRSEMNVSTLELGDSALYLCASSPSAHTGELFFGEGSRLTVL.